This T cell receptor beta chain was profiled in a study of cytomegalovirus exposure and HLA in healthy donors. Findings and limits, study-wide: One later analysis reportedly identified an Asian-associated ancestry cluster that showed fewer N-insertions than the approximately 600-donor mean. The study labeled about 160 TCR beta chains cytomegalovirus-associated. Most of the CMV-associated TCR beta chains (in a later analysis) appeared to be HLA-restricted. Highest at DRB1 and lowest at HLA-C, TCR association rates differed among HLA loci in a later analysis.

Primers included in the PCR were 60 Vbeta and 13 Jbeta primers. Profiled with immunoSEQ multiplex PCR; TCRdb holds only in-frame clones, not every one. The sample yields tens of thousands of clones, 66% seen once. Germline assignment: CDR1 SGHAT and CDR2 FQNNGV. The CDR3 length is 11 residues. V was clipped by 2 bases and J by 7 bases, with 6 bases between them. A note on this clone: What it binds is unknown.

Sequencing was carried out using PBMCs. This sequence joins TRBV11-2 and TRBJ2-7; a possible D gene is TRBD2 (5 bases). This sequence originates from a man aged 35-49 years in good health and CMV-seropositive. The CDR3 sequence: CASSLSGEQYF. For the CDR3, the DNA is TGTGCCAGCAGCTTATCGGGGGAGCAGTACTTC. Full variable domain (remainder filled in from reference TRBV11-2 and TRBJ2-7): EAGVAQSPRYKIIEKRQSVAFWCNPISGHATLYWYQQILGQGPKLLIQFQNNGVVDDSQLPKDRFSAERLKGVDSTLKIQPAKLEDSAVYLCASSLSGEQYFGPGTRLTVT.